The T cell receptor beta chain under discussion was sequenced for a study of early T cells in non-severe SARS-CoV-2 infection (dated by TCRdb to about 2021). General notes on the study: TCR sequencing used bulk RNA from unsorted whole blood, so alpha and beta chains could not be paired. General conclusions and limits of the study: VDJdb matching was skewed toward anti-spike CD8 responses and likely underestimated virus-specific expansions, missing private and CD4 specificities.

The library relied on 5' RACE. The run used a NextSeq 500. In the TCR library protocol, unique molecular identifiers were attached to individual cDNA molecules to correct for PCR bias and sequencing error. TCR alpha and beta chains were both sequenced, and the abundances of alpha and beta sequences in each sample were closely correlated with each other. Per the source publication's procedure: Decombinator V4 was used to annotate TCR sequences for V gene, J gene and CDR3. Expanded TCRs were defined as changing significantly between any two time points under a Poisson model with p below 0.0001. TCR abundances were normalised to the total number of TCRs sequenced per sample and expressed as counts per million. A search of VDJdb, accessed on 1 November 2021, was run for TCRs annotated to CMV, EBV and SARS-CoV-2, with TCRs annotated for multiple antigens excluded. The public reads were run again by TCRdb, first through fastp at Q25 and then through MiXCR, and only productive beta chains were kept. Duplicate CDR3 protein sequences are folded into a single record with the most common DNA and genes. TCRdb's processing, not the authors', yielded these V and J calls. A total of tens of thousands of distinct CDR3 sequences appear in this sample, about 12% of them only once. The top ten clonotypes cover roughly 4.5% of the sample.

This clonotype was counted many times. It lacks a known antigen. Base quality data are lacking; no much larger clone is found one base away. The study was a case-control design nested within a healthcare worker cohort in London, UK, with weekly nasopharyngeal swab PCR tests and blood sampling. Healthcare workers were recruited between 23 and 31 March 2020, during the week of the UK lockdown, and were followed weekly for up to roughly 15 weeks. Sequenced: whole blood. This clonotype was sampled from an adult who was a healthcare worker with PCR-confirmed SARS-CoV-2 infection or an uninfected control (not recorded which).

The sequenced DNA: TGTGCCAGCAGCCCAGGGGGCCGTTCCTACGAGCAGTACTTC. The translation is CASSPGGRSYEQYF. The sequence is built from TRBV4-2 and TRBJ2-7; 8 nucleotides in the junction match TRBD1. At the junction V is shortened by 4 bases and J by 1 base; bases outside the gene matches: 3. CDR1 is given as LGHNA and CDR2 as YNFKEQ, both from the germline V gene. The CDR3 covers 14 residues, taking in both the cysteine and the phenylalanine. Kept here is only the CDR3 DNA, which spans 42 bases and is read in frame from base 1.